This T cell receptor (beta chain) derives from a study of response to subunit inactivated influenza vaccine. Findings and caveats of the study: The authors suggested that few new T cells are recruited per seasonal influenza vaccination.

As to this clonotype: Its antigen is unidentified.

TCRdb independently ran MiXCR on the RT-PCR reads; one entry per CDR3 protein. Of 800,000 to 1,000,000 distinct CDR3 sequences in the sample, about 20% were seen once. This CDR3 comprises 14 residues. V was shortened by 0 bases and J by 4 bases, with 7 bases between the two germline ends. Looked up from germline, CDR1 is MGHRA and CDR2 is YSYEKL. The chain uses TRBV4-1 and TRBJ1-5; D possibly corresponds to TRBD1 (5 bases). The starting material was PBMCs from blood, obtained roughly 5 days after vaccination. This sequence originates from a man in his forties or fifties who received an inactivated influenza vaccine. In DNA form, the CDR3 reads TGCGCCAGCAGCCAAGAGACAGTAAATCAGCCCCAGCATTTT. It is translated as CASSQETVNQPQHF.